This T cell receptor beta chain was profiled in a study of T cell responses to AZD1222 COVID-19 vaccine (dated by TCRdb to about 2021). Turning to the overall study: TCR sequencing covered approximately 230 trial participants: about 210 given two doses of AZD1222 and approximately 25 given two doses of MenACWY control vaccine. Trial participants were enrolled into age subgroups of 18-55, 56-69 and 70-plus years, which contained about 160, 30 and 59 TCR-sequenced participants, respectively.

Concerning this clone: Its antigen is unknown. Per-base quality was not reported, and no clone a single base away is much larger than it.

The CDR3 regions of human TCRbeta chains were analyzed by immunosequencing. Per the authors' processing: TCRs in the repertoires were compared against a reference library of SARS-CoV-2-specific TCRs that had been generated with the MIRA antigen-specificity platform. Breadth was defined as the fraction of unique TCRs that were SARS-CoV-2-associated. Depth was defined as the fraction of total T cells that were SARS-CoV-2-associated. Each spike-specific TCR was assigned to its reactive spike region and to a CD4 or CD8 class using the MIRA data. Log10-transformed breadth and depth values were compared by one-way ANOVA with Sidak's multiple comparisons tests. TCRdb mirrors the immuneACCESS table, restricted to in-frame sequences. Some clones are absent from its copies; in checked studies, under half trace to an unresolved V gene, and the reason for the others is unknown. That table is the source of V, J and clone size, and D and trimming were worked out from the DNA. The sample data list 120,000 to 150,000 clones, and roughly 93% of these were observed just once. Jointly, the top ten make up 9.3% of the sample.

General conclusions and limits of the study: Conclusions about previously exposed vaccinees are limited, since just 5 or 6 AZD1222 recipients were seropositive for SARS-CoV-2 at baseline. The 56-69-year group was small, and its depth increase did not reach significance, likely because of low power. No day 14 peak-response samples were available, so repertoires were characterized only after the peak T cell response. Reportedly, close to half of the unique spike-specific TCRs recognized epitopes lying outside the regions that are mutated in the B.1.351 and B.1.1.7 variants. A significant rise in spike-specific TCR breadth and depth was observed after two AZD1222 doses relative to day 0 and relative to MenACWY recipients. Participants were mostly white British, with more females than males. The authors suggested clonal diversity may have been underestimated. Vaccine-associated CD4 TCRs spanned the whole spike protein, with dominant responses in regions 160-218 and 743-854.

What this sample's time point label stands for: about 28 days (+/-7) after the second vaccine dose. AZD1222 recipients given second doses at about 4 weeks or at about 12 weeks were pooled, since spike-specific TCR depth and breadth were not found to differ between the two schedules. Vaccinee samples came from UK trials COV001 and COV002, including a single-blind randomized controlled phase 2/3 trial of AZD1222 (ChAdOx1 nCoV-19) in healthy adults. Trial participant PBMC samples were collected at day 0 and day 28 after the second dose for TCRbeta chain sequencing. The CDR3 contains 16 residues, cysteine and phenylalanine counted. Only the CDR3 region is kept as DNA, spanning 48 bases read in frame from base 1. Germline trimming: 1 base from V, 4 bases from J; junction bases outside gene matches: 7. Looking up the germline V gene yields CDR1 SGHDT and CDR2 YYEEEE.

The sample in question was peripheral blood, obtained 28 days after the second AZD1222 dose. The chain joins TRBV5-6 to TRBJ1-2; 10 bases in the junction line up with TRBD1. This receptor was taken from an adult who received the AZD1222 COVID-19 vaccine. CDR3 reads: CASSLRDRGLSYGYTF. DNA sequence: TGTGCCAGCAGCTTGAGGGACAGGGGATTGAGCTATGGCTACACCTTC.